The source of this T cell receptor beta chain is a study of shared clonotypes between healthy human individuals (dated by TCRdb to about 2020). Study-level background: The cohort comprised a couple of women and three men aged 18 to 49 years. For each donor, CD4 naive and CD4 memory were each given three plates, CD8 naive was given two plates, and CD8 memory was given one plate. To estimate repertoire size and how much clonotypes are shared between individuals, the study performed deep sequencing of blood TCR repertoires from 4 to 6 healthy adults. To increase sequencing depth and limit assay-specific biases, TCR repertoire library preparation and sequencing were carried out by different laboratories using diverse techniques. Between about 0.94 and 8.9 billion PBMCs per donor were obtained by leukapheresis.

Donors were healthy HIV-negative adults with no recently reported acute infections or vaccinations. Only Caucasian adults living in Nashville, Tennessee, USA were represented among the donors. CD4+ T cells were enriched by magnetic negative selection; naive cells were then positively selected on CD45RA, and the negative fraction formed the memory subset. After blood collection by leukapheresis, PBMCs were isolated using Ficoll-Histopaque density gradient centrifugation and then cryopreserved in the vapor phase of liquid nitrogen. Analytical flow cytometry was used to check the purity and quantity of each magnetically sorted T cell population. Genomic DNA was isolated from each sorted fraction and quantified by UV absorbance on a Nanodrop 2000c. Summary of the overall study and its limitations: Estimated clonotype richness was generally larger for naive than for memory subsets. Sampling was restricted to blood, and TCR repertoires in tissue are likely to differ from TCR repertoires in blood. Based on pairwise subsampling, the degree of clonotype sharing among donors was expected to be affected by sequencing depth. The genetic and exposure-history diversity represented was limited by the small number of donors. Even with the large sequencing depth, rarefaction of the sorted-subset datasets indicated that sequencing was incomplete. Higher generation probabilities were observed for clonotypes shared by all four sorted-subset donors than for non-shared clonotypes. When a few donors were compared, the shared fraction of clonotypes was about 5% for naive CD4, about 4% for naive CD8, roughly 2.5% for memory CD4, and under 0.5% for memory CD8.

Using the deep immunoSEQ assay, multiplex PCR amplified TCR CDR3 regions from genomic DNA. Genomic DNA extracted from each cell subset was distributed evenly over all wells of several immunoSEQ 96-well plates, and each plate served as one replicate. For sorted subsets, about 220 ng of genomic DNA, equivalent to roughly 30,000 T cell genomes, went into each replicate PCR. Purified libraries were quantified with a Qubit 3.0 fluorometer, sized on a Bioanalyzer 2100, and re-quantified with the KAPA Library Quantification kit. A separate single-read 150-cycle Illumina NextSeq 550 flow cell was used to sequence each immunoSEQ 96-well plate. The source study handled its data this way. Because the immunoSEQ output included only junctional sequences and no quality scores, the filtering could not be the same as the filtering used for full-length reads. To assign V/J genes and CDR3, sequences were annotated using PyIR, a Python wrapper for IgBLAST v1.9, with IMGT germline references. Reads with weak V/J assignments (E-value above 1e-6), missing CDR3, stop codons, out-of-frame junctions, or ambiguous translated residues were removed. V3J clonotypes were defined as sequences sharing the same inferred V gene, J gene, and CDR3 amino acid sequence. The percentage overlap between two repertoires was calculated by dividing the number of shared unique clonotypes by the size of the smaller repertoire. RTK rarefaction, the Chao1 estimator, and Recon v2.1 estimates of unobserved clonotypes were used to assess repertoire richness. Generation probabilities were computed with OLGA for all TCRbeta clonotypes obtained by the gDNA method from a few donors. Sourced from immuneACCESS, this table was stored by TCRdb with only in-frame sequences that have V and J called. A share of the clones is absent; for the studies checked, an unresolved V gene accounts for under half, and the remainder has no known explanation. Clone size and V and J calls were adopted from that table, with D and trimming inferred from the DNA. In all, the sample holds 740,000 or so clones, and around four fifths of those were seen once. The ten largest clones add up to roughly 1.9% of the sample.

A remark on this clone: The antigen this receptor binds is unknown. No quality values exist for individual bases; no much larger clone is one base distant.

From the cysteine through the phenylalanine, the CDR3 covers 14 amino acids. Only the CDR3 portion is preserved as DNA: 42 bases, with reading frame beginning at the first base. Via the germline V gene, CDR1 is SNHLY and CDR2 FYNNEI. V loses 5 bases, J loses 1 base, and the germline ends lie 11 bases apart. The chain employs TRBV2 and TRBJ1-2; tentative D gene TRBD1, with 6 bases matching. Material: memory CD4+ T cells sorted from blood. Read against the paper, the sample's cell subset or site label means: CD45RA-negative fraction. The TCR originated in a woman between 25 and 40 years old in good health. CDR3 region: CASSYGQINYGYTF. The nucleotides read TGTGCCAGCAGTTACGGACAGATTAACTATGGCTACACCTTC.